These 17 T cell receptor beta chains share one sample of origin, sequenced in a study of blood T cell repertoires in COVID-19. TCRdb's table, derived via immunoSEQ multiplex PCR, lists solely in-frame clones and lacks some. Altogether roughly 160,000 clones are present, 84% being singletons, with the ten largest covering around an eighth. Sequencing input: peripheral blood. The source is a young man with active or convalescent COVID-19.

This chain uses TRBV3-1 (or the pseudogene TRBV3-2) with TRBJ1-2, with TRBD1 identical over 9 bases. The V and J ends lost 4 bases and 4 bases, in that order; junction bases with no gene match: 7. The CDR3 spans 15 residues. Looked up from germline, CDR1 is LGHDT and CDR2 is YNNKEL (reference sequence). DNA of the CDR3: TGTGCCAGCAGCCCGGGACAGGGAGTGAGCTATGGCTACACCTTC. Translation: CASSPGQGVSYGYTF.

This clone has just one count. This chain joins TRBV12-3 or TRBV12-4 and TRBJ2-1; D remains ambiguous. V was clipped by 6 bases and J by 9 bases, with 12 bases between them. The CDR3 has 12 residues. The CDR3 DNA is TGTGCCAGCAGCCTCCAGAAGTCTGAGCAGTTCTTC. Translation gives CASSLQKSEQFF.

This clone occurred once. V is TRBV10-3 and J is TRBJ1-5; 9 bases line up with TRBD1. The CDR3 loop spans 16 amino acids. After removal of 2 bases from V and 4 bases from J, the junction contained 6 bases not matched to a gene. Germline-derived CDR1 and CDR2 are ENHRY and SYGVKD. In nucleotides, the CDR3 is TGTGCCATCAGTGAGAGCCGGGACAGGGCGAATCAGCCCCAGCATTTT. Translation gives CAISESRDRANQPQHF.

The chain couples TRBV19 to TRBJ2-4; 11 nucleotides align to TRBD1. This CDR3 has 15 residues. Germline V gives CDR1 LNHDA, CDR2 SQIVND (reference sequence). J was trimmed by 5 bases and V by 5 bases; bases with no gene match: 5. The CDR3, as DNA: TGTGCCAGTAGTGGACAGGGGGCCCACCAAAACATTCAGTACTTC. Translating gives CASSGQGAHQNIQYF.

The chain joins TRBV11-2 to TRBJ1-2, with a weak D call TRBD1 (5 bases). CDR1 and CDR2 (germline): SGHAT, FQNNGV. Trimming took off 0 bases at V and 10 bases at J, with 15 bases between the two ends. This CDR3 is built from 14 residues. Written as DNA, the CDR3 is TGTGCCAGCAGCTTAGATTTCAGGGCTTCCGCCTACACCTTC. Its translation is CASSLDFRASAYTF.

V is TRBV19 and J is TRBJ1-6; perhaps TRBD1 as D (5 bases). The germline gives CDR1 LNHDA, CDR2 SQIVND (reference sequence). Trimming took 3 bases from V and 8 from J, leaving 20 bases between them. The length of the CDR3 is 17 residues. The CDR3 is CASSIGGGGIVHSPLHF. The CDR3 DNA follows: TGTGCCAGTAGTATTGGCGGGGGAGGAATAGTCCATTCACCCCTCCACTTT.

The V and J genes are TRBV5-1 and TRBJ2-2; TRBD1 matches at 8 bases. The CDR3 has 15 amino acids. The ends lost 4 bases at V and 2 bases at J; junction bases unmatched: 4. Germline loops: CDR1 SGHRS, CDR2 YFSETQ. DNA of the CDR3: TGCGCCAGCAGCCTCGGACAGGGAAACACCGGGGAGCTGTTTTTT. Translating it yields CASSLGQGNTGELFF.

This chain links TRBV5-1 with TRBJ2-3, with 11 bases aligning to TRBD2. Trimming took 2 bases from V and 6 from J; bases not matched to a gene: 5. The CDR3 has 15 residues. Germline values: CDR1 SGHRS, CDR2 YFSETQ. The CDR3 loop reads CASSLTSGSRDTQYF. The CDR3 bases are TGCGCCAGCAGCTTAACTAGCGGGAGTCGGGATACGCAGTATTTT.

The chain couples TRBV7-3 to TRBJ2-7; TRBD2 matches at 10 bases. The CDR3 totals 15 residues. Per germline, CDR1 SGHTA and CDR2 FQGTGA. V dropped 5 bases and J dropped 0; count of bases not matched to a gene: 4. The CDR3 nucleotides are TGTGCCAGCAGCCTAGCGGGGGACCCCTCCTACGAGCAGTACTTC. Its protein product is CASSLAGDPSYEQYF. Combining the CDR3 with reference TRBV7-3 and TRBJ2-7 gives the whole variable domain GAGVSQTPSNKVTEKGKYVELRCDPISGHTALYWYRQSLGQGPEFLIYFQGTGAADDSGLPNDRFFAVRPEGSVSTLKIQRTERGDSAVYLCASSLAGDPSYEQYFGPGTRLTVT.

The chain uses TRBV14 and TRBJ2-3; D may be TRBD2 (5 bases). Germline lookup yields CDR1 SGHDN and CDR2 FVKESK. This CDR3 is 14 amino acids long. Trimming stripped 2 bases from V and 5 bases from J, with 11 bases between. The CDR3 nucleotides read TGTGCCAGCAGCCAAAGGCTAGCCGGAGATACGCAGTATTTT. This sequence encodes CASSQRLAGDTQYF. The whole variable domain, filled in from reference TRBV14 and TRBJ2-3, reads EAGVTQFPSHSVIEKGQTVTLRCDPISGHDNLYWYRRVMGKEIKFLLHFVKESKQDESGMPNNRFLAERTGGTYSTLKVQPAELEDSGVYFCASSQRLAGDTQYFGPGTRLTVL.

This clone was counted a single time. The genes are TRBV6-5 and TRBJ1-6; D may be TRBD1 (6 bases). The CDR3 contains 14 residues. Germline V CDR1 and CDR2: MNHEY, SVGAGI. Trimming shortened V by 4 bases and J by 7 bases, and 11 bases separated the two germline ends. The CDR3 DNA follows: TGTGCCAGCAGTTTCCGGGACAAGAATTCACCCCTCCACTTT. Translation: CASSFRDKNSPLHF.

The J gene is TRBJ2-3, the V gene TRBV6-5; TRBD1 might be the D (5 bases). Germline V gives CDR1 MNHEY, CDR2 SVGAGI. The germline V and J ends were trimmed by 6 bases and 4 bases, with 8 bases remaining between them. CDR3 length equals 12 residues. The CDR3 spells CASRRGADTQYF. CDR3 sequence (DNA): TGTGCCAGCAGAAGGGGTGCAGATACGCAGTATTTT.

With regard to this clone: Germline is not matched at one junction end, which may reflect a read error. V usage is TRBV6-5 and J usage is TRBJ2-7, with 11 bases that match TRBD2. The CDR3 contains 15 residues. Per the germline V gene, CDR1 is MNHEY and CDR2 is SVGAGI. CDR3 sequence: CASIYTGTSGTEQYF. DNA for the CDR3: TGTGCCAGCATTTACACCGGGACTAGCGGTACAGAGCAGTACTTC.

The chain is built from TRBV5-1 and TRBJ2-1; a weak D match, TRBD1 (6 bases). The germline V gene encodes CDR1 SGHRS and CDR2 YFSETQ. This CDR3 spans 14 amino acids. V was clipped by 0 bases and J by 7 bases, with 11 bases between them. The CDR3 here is CASSLATGRNEQFF. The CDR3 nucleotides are TGCGCCAGCAGCTTGGCTACAGGGCGGAATGAGCAGTTCTTC. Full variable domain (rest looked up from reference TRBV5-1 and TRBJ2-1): KAGVTQTPRYLIKTRGQQVTLSCSPISGHRSVSWYQQTPGQGLQFLFEYFSETQRNKGNFPGRFSGRQFSNSRSEMNVSTLELGDSALYLCASSLATGRNEQFFGPGTRLTVL.

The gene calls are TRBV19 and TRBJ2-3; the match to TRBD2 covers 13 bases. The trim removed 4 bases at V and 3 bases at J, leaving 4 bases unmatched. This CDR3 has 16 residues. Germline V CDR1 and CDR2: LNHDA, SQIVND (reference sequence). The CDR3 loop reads CASSRGTSGTTDTQYF. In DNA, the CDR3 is TGTGCCAGTAGTAGGGGGACTAGCGGGACAACAGATACGCAGTATTTT.

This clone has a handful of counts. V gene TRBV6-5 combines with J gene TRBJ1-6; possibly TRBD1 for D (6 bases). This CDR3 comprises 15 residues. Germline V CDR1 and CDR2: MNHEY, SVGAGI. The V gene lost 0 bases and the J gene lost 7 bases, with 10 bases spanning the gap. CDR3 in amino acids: CASSYSNQGNSPLHF. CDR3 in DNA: TGTGCCAGCAGTTACTCGAATCAGGGGAATTCACCCCTCCACTTT.

The CDR3 sequence: CASSESPEPNTEAFF. The CDR3 DNA sequence: TGCGCCAGCAGTGAGTCTCCGGAGCCGAACACTGAAGCTTTCTTT. The chain links TRBV10-1 to TRBJ1-1; D remains unclear. CDR1 is WNHNN, CDR2 SYGVQD, per germline (reference sequence). The length of the CDR3 is 15 residues. Between the trimmed V and J ends, which lost 0 bases and 1 base, there was a span of 9 bases.